These T cell receptor beta chains were read from a single sample in a study of PD-1 blockade in classical Hodgkin lymphoma. The protocol was immunoSEQ multiplex PCR, while the TCRdb copy is restricted to in-frame clones and leaves out a portion. The sample shows about 27,000 clones, around three quarters of them seen only once. The sample was CD4+ T cells from blood, taken at baseline. Source of these receptors: a human donor with classical Hodgkin lymphoma. Both conserved end residues are trimmed from each CDR3.

j_call cdr3_length v_call cdr3_aa
TRBJ2-7 11 TRBV12-5 ASGLRQNPEQY
TRBJ1-2 12 TRBV28 ASQIRGQDYGYT
TRBJ1-4 15 TRBV29-1 SANVPGQGSTNEKLF
TRBJ1-3 14 TRBV11-2 ASSLGRGQSGNTIY
TRBJ2-3 14 TRBV10-1 ASSDYAGVRTDTQY
TRBJ2-5 12 TRBV5-1 ASSPDRHQETQY
TRBJ1-1 12 TRBV19 ASTPRSRSTEAF
TRBJ1-2 12 TRBV7-2 ASSLATGDYGYT
TRBJ1-1 11 TRBV18 ASSPQMNTEAF
TRBJ2-5 13 TRBV9 ASSVVGGTQETQY
TRBJ1-3 14 TRBV7-2 ASSPRTVLSGNTIY
TRBJ1-5 15 TRBV5-3 ARSLSGGGLSNQPQH
TRBJ2-1 14 TRBV9 ASSEPSESSYNEQF
TRBJ1-5 12 TRBV6-1 ASIEIGVDQPQH
TRBJ1-5 11 TRBV9 ASSQSSGQPQH
TRBJ2-3 14 TRBV27 ASQFTYGLSRVAQY
TRBJ2-7 11 TRBV30 AWSVRARGEQY
TRBJ1-1 12 TRBV27 ASSLERGVTEAF
TRBJ1-2 10 TRBV19 ASRDGVYGYT
TRBJ2-7 12 TRBV7-2 ASSPQSGTYEQY
TRBJ2-3 13 TRBV19 ASSTPGLERDTQY
TRBJ2-1 12 TRBV4-3 ASSPGQEYNEQF
TRBJ1-2 13 TRBV30 AWSLGGRGESGYT
TRBJ1-1 10 TRBV5-8 ASSLGGYEAF
TRBJ1-5 13 TRBV19 ASSLTDSSSAPQH
TRBJ1-6 13 TRBV19 ASSRGWNNNSPLH
TRBJ2-7 12 TRBV7-2 ASSQGQGWDEQY
TRBJ2-2 13 TRBV11-2 ASSLVTLNTGELF
TRBJ2-7 12 TRBV9 ASSVVGGDYEQY
TRBJ1-3 12 TRBV6-1 ASSLGRSGNTMY
TRBJ1-2 12 TRBV7-2 ASSEDQGTYGYT
TRBJ2-7 13 TRBV6-5 ASSSGTGISYEQY
TRBJ2-1 11 TRBV11-3 ASSSQGWGEQF
TRBJ1-3 12 TRBV6-6 ASVNGGSGNTIY
TRBJ2-2 13 TRBV28 ASSLSGGFTGELF
TRBJ2-2 12 TRBV30 AWAGLLNTGELF
TRBJ1-2 13 TRBV18 ASSPATGQTYGYT
TRBJ2-1 15 TRBV27 ASSPLGTVAGYDEQF
TRBJ1-2 14 TRBV4-2 ASSQEVSVRGGGYT
TRBJ1-5 13 TRBV4-3 ASSQGVRGLQPQH
TRBJ2-2 11 TRBV27 ATGPLNTGELF
TRBJ2-3 11 TRBV10-1 ASSVNGGDTQY
TRBJ1-2 11 TRBV2 ASSPQSNYGYT
TRBJ1-2 13 TRBV4-3 ASSQGGWGRDGYT
TRBJ2-5 11 TRBV27 ASSSDRVGTQY
TRBJ2-5 11 TRBV27 ASSRSGEGTQY
TRBJ1-5 11 TRBV6-5 ASSNDRAQPQH
TRBJ2-1 14 TRBV7-3 ASSPQSGGGDNEQF
TRBJ1-5 11 TRBV10-3 AARPGFAQPQH
TRBJ1-1 12 TRBV6-5 ASRPGQVRTEAF
TRBJ1-2 12 TRBV5-1 ASSSRGHEEGYT
TRBJ2-1 13 TRBV27 ASSSHRSSYNEQF
TRBJ1-2 11 TRBV7-9 ASSTSTFYGYT
TRBJ1-2 14 TRBV10-3 AIRPAGQGIDYGYT
TRBJ2-2 11 TRBV12-5 ASGLEPGGELF
TRBJ2-5 12 TRBV7-2 ASSYARGTETQY
TRBJ2-2 15 TRBV18 ASSPRPGQADTGELF
TRBJ2-7 11 TRBV6-5 ATFNPGSYEQY
TRBJ2-7 10 TRBV11-1 ASSRGPDEQY
TRBJ1-2 15 TRBV23-1 ASRRLRDRGGGYGYT